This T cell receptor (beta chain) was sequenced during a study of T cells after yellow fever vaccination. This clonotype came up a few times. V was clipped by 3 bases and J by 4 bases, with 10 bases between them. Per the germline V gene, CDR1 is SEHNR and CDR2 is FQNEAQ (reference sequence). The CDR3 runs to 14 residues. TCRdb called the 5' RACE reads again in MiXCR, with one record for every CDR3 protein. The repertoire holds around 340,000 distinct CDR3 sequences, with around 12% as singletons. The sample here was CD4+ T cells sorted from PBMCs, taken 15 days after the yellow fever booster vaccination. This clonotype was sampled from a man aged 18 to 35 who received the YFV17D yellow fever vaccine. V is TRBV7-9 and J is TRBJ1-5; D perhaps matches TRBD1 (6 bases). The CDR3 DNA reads TGTGCCAGCAGCTTCGGGGGGCCGAATCAGCCCCAGCATTTT. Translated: CASSFGGPNQPQHF.